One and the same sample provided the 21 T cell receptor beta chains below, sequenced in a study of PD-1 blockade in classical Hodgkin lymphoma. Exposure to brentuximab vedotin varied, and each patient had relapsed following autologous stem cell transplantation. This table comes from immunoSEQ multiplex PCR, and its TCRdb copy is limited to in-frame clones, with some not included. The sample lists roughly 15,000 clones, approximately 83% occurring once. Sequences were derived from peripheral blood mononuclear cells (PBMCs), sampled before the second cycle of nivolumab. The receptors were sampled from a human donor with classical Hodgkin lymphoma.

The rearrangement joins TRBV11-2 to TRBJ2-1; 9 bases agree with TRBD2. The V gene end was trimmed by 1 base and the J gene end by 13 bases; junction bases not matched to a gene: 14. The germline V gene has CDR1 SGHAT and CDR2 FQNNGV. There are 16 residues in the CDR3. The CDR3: CASSLVSGRGGNIQFF. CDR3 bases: TGTGCCAGCAGCTTAGTTTCTGGGCGGGGGGGCAATATTCAGTTCTTC. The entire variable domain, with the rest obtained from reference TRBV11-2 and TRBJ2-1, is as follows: EAGVAQSPRYKIIEKRQSVAFWCNPISGHATLYWYQQILGQGPKLLIQFQNNGVVDDSQLPKDRFSAERLKGVDSTLKIQPAKLEDSAVYLCASSLVSGRGGNIQFFGPGTRLTVL.

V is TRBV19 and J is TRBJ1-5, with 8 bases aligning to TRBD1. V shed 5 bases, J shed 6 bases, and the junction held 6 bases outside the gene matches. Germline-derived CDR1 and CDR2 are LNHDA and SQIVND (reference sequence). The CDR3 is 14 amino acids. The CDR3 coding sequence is TGTGCCAGTAGTTACGGACAGGGTTCTCAGCCCCAGCATTTT. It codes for CASSYGQGSQPQHF.

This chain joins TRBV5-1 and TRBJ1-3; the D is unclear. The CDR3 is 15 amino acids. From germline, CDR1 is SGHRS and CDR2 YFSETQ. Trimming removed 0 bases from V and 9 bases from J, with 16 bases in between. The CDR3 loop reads CASSLEAGSVGTIYF. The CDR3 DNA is TGCGCCAGCAGCTTGGAAGCAGGTAGCGTCGGCACCATATATTTT.

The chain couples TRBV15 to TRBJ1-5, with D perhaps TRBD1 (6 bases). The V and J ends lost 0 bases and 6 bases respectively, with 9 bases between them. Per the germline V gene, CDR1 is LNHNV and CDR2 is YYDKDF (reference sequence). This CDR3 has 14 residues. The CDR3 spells CATSRESGVQPQHF. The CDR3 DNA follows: TGTGCCACCAGCAGAGAGTCAGGGGTTCAGCCCCAGCATTTT.

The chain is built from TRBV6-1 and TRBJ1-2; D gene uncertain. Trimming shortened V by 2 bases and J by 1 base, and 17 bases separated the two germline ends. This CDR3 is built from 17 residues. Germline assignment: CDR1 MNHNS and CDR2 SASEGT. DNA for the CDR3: TGTGCCAGCAGTGAACCAGTGGTTGGGCTCTTTAACTATGGCTACACCTTC. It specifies CASSEPVVGLFNYGYTF.

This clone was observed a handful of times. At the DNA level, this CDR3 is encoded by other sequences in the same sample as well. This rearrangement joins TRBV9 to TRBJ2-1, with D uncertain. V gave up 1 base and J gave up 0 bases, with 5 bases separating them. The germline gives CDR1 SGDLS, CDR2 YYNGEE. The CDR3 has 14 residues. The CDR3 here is CASSVKSSYNEQFF. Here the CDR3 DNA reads TGTGCCAGCAGCGTAAAGAGCTCCTACAATGAGCAGTTCTTC.

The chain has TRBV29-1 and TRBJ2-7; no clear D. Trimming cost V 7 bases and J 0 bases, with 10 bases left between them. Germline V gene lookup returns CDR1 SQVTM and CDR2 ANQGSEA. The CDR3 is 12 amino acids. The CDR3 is CSAAQVSYEQYF. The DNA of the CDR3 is TGCAGCGCTGCTCAGGTCTCCTACGAGCAGTACTTC.

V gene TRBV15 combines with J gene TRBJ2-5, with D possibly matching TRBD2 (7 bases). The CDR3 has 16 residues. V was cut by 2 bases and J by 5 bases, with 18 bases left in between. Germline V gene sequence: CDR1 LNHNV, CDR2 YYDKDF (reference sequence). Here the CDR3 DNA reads TGTGCCACCAGCAGAAATTTAGGGGGGGTGGGCGAGACCCAGTACTTC. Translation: CATSRNLGGVGETQYF.

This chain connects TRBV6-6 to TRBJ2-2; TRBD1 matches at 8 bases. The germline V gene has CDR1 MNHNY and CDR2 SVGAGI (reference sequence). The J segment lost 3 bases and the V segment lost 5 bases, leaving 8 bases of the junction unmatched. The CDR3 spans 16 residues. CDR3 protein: CASSQPDRGHTGELFF. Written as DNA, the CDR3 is TGTGCCAGCAGTCAACCCGACAGGGGACACACCGGGGAGCTGTTTTTT.

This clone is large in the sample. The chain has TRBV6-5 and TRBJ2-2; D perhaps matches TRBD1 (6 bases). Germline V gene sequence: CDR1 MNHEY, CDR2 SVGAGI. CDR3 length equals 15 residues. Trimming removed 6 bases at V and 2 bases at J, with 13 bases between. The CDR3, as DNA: TGTGCCAGCAGGCTTGGGGGCTACAACACCGGGGAGCTGTTTTTT. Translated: CASRLGGYNTGELFF.

CDR3 protein: CASSQDRGWEQFF. CDR3 coding DNA: TGCGCCAGCAGCCAAGACAGGGGTTGGGAGCAGTTCTTC. This chain connects TRBV4-1 to TRBJ2-1; a weak D match, TRBD1 (6 bases). The ends were cut back, 0 bases at V and 10 bases at J, with 10 bases in the middle. CDR3 length: 13 residues. CDR1 and CDR2 (germline): MGHRA, YSYEKL.

CDR3 sequence reads: CASNLDTTNEKLFF. CDR3 nucleotide sequence: TGTGCCAGCAATCTGGACACAACTAATGAAAAACTGTTTTTT. V is TRBV6-1 and J is TRBJ1-4, with D perhaps matching TRBD1 (5 bases). Per germline, CDR1 MNHNS and CDR2 SASEGT. V was clipped by 7 bases and J by 0 bases, with 9 bases between them. CDR3 length: 14 residues.

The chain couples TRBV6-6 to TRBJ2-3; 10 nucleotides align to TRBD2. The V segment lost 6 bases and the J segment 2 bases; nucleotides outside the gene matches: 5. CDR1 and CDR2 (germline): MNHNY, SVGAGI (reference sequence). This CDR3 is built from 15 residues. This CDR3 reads CASRLLAGFTDTQYF. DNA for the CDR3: TGTGCCAGCAGACTACTAGCGGGGTTCACAGATACGCAGTATTTT.

CDR3 nucleotide sequence: TGTGCCAGCAGACCCGGACAGTCCCGGTTTTACAATGAGCAGTTCTTC. Translating it yields CASRPGQSRFYNEQFF. The J gene is TRBJ2-1, the V gene TRBV27; a weak D match, TRBD1 (6 bases). This CDR3 comprises 16 residues. The germline V and J ends were trimmed by 6 bases and 4 bases, with 19 bases remaining between them. Per germline, CDR1 MNHEY and CDR2 SMNVEV (reference sequence).

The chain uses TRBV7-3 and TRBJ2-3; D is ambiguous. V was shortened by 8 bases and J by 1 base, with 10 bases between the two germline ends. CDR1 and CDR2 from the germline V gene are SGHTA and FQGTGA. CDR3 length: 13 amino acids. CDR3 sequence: CASGFGGTDTQYF. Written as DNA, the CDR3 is TGTGCCAGCGGTTTTGGGGGCACAGATACGCAGTATTTT.

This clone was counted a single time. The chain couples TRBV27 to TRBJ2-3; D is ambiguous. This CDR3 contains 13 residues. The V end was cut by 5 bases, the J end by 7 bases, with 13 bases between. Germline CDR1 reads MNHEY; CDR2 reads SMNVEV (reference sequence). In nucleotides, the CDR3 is TGTGCCAGCAGTCCCTCCCCCCCCTATACGCAGTATTTT. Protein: CASSPSPPYTQYF.

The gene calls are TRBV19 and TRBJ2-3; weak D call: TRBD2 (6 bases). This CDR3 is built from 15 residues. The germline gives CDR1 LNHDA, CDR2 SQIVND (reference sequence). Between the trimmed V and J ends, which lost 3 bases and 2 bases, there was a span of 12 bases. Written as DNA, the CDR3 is TGTGCCAGTAGTATTGGGCTAGCGACCACAGATACGCAGTATTTT. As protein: CASSIGLATTDTQYF.

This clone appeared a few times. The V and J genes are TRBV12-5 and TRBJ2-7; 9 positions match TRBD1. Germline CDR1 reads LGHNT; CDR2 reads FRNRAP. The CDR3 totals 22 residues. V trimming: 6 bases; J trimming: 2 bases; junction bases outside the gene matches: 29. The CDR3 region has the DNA TGTGCTAGTGGCCTATTACTACGGGACAGGGTCGTAGGACAACCGGAACCCTACGAGCAGTACTTC. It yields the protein CASGLLLRDRVVGQPEPYEQYF.

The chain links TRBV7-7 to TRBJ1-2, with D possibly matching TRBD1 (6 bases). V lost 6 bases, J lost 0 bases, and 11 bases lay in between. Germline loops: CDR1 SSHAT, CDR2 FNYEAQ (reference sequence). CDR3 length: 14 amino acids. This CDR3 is CASSQGLANYGYTF. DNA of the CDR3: TGTGCCAGCAGTCAGGGGCTAGCTAACTATGGCTACACCTTC.

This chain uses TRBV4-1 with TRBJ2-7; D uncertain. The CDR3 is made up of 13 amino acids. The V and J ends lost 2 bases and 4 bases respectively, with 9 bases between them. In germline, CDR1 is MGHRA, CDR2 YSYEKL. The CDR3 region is CASSQPHAYEQYF. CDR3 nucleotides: TGCGCCAGCAGCCAACCGCACGCATACGAGCAGTACTTC.

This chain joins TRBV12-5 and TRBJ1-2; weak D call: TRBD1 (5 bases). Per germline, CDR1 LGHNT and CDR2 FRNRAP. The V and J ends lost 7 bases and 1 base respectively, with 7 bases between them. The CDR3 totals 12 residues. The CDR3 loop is CASETDNYGYTF. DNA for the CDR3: TGTGCTAGTGAGACAGATAACTATGGCTACACCTTC.